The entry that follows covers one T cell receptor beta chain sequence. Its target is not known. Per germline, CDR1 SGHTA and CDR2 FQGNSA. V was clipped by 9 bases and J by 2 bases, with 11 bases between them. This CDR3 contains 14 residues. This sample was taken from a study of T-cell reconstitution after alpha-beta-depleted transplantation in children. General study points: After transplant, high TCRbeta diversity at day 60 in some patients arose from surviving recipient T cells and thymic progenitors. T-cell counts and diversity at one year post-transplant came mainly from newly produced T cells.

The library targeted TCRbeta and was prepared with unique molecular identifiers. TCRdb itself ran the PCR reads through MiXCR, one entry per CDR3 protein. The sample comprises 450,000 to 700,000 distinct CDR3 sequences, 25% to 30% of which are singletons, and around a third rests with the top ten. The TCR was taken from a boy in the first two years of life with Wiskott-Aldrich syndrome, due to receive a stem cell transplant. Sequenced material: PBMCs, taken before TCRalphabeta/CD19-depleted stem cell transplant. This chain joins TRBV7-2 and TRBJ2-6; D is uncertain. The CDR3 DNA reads TGTGCCAGTAGCCAAAACCCTGGGGCCAACGTCCTGACTTTC. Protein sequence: CASSQNPGANVLTF.